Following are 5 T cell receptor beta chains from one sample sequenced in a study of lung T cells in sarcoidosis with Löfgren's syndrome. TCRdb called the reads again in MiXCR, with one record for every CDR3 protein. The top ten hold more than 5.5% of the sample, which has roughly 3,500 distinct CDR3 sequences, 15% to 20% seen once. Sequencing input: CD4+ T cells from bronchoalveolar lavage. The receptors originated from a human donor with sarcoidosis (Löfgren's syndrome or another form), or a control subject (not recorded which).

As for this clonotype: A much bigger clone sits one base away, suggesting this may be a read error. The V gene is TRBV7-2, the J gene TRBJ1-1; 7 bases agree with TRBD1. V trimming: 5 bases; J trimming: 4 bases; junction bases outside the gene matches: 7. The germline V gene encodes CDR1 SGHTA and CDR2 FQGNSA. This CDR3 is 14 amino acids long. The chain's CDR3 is CASSLLQGCTEAFF. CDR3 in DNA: TGTGCCAGCAGCCTCCTACAGGGGTGCACTGAAGCTTTCTTT.

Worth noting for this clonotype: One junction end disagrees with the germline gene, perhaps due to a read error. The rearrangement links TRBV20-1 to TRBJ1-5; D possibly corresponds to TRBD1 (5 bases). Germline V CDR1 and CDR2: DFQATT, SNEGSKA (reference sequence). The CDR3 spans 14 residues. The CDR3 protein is CSAGAGTRNQPQHF. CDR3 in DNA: TGCAGTGCAGGGGCAGGAACCCGCAACCAGCCCCAGCATTTT.

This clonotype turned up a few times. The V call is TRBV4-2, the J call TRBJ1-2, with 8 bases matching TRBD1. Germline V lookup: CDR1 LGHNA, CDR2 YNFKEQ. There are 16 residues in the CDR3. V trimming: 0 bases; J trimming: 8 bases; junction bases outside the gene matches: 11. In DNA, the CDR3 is TGTGCCAGCAGCCAAGACTTAGGACAGGGTGGCCGAGGCTACACCTTC. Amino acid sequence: CASSQDLGQGGRGYTF.

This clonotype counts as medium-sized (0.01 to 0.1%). For the CDR3, the DNA is TGTGCCAGCAGTTCGGACCCGGGCCGAGAGCAGTACTTC. As protein: CASSSDPGREQYF. The V and J genes are TRBV12-3 or TRBV12-4 and TRBJ2-7; the D is unclear. The ends were cut back, 4 bases at V and 7 bases at J, with 14 bases in the middle. This CDR3 comprises 13 residues.

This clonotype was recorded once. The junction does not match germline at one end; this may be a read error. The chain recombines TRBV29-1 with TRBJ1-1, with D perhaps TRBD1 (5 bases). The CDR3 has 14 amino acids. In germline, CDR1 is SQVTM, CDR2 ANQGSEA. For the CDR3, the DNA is TGTAGCGTTGAGGTGACAGCGAGAGACACTGAAGCTTTCTTT. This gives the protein CSVEVTARDTEAFF.